The present entry profiles one TCR beta chain with its context. Its specificity is unknown. A second PCR, run for roughly 7 to 11 cycles, used a sample-barcoded 5' primer plus a J-beta primer mix. Any given sample supplied a minimum of 3 million CDR3-containing paired-end reads. TCRdb fed the 5' RACE reads into MiXCR, producing one record per CDR3 protein. The data hold approximately 1.5 million distinct CDR3 sequences, with roughly 43% observed a single time. The data are from a study of blood T cells in healthy people across ages. Study conclusions and caveats: Calculation of diversity from one million T cells yielded estimates considered to be underestimates.

CDR1 is ENHRY, CDR2 SYGVKD, per germline. V was shortened by 3 bases and J by 7 bases, with 18 bases between the two germline ends. This CDR3 comprises 15 residues. The chain has TRBV10-3 and TRBJ2-5; possibly TRBD2 for D (6 bases). Sequences were obtained from blood. This TCR came from a woman between 18 and 29 years old in good health. The CDR3 nucleotides read TGTGCCATCAGTGATGGACTGGGAGGAACAGTGACCCAGTACTTC. Protein sequence: CAISDGLGGTVTQYF.